The entry below gives a single T cell receptor (beta chain) sequence along with its context. These data come from a study of cytomegalovirus exposure and HLA in healthy donors. CDR3 length: 14 residues. Germline V gene data show CDR1 as WNHNN and CDR2 as SYGVQD (reference sequence). Trimming took 3 bases from V and 4 from J; bases not matched to a gene: 4. Primers for the PCR totalled 60 Vbeta and 13 Jbeta. Authors' methods: As a later analysis found, there were around 86 million unique TCR beta chains, of which roughly 11 million were shared. Produced via immunoSEQ multiplex PCR; TCRdb's table is partial and in-frame only. V and J calls and clone size are given by that table; D and trimming were obtained from the DNA. Of 40,000 to 45,000 clones in the sample, about half were seen once.

J is TRBJ1-2 and V is TRBV10-1, with TRBD1 matching over 8 bases. The TCR sequence derives from a man aged 55 to 70 in good health and CMV-seronegative. The sequenced material came from PBMCs. CDR3 residues: CASSDRTGSYGYTF. The CDR3 DNA sequence: TGCGCCAGCAGTGACCGGACAGGGAGCTATGGCTACACCTTC.